The 21 T cell receptor beta chains given below trace back to one sample, sequenced in a study of beta chain features in type 1 diabetes. Antigen specificity for these receptors is unknown. The whole isolated RNA underwent reverse transcription, so sequencing captured expressed TCRB transcripts. TCRdb's table, derived via immunoSEQ multiplex PCR, lists solely in-frame clones and lacks some. The data contain hundreds of thousands of clones, over 13% of them seen just once; the ten biggest clones take up 0.035% to 0.045%. Study-level results: TCRB CDR3s from Type 1 diabetes patients were moderately but significantly shorter in all four CD4+ subsets.

The sequenced material came from naive CD4+ T cells from blood. The source of these receptors is a man between 18 and 29 years old with type 1 diabetes.

Only a few counts were recorded for this clone. V usage is TRBV2 and J usage is TRBJ2-1; 8 bases align to TRBD2. CDR3 size: 15 residues. V trimming: 6 bases; J trimming: 1 base; junction bases outside the gene matches: 5. The germline CDR1 and CDR2 sequences are SNHLY and FYNNEI. CDR3 amino acids: CASSRIAGSYNEQFF. CDR3 sequence (DNA): TGTGCCAGCAGCCGTATAGCGGGGTCCTACAATGAGCAGTTCTTC.

A few counts support this clone. The chain is built from TRBV30 and TRBJ1-2; D gene uncertain. V lost 0 bases to trimming and J lost 2 bases, with 10 bases between them. CDR1 is GTSNPN and CDR2 is SVGIG in the germline V gene (reference sequence). The CDR3 is 14 amino acids. CDR3 residues: CAWSVQTPNYGYTF. CDR3 DNA: TGTGCCTGGAGTGTACAGACACCCAACTATGGCTACACCTTC.

This clone was counted between two and nine times. This chain connects TRBV7-8 to TRBJ1-1; D not resolved. V lost 1 base and J 3 bases, leaving 9 bases between the germline ends. CDR3 length equals 14 residues. Germline values: CDR1 SGHVS, CDR2 FQNEAQ. The CDR3 here is CASSLDWGDTEAFF. The CDR3 DNA follows: TGTGCCAGCAGCTTAGATTGGGGAGACACTGAAGCTTTCTTT.

The V gene is TRBV6-5, the J gene TRBJ1-4; D is perhaps TRBD1 (6 bases). The germline CDR1 and CDR2 sequences are MNHEY and SVGAGI. Trimming left V 2 bases short and J 7 bases short, with 14 bases between. This CDR3 has 15 residues. In nucleotides, the CDR3 is TGTGCCAGCAGTTACGGGGGGCAGGCGGGTGAAAAACTGTTTTTT. This codes for CASSYGGQAGEKLFF.

The chain joins TRBV21-1 to TRBJ2-2; TRBD2 was called by the table and not checked on the DNA. TRBV21-1 is listed as a pseudogene. CDR3 length equals 16 residues. The CDR3 bases are TGTGCCAGCAGCAAAGTCTCGAGGAGGAACACCGGGGAGCTGTTTTTT. Translated, it gives CASSKVSRRNTGELFF.

The rearrangement joins TRBV5-6 to TRBJ1-2; D may be TRBD1 (5 bases). The length of the CDR3 is 15 residues. V dropped 4 bases and J dropped 2 bases, with 15 bases sitting between them. Germline CDR1 reads SGHDT; CDR2 reads YYEEEE. CDR3 bases: TGTGCCAGCAGCAAGACAGTCCCAGAGAACTATGGCTACACCTTC. Translation: CASSKTVPENYGYTF.

This rearrangement joins TRBV5-1 to TRBJ1-2, with D perhaps matching TRBD1 (6 bases). The CDR3 has 15 residues. The germline gives CDR1 SGHRS, CDR2 YFSETQ. Between the trimmed V and J ends, which lost 1 base and 7 bases, there was a span of 17 bases. The CDR3 DNA follows: TGCGCCAGCAGCTTGAATGCAGGGCAGGGGCTTGGCTACACCTTC. Protein product: CASSLNAGQGLGYTF.

This clone was found a few times. This rearrangement joins TRBV7-9 to TRBJ2-7, with 7 bases matching TRBD1. Germline values: CDR1 SEHNR, CDR2 FQNEAQ (reference sequence). The J segment lost 3 bases and the V segment lost 3 bases, leaving 8 bases of the junction unmatched. The CDR3 is made up of 15 amino acids. The CDR3 is CASSFVSGQYYEQYF. The CDR3 DNA is TGTGCCAGCAGCTTCGTATCGGGACAGTACTACGAGCAGTACTTC. Full variable domain (rest looked up from reference TRBV7-9 and TRBJ2-7): DTGVSQNPRHKITKRGQNVTFRCDPISEHNRLYWYRQTLGQGPEFLTYFQNEAQLEKSRLLSDRFSAERPKGSFSTLEIQRTEQGDSAMYLCASSFVSGQYYEQYFGPGTRLTVT.

The chain couples TRBV30 to TRBJ2-1; 9 nucleotides match TRBD2. This CDR3 spans 15 amino acids. CDR1 and CDR2 from the germline V gene are GTSNPN and SVGIG (reference sequence). The trim removed 0 bases at V and 8 bases at J, leaving 8 bases unmatched. CDR3: CAWSVRSGRRDEQFF. The CDR3 bases are TGTGCCTGGAGTGTGAGGAGCGGGAGGCGGGATGAGCAGTTCTTC.

Turning to this clone: One junction end does not reproduce the germline sequence, and a read error may be involved. This chain joins TRBV7-2 and TRBJ2-7; D remains unclear. This CDR3 region has 12 residues. CDR1 and CDR2 (germline): SGHTA, FQGNSA. The CDR3 loop is CASSELGYGQYF. The CDR3 bases are TGTGCCAGCAGCGAGCTCGGATACGGGCAGTACTTC.

This chain joins TRBV4-3 and TRBJ2-3, with TRBD2 identical over 9 bases. Per the germline V gene, CDR1 is LGHNA and CDR2 is YSLEER. This CDR3 spans 16 amino acids. J was trimmed by 4 bases and V by 3 bases; bases with no gene match: 8. Here the CDR3 reads CASSQILAGRADTQYF. CDR3 bases: TGCGCCAGCAGCCAGATACTAGCGGGTCGAGCAGATACGCAGTATTTT.

The table lists this clone with a few counts. J is TRBJ2-5 and V is TRBV5-4; possible D gene TRBD1, 5 bases. CDR1 and CDR2 from the germline V gene are SGHNT and YYREEE (reference sequence). CDR3 length: 15 amino acids. Trimming cost V 0 bases and J 3 bases, with 12 bases left between them. The CDR3 coding sequence is TGTGCCAGCAGCTTGGCAGCGCCCAGGGAAGAGACCCAGTACTTC. It is translated as CASSLAAPREETQYF.

J is TRBJ1-1 and V is TRBV7-2; D is uncertain. From germline, CDR1 is SGHTA and CDR2 FQGNSA. The V gene lost 0 bases and the J gene lost 1 base, with 6 bases spanning the gap. The CDR3 sequence is 14 residues long. The CDR3 here is CASSLAAPNTEAFF. CDR3 in DNA: TGTGCCAGCAGCTTAGCGGCCCCGAACACTGAAGCTTTCTTT.

V gene TRBV7-2 combines with J gene TRBJ2-3, with 11 bases that match TRBD2. V shed 4 bases, J shed 2 bases, and the junction held 8 bases outside the gene matches. Germline lookup yields CDR1 SGHTA and CDR2 FQGNSA. There are 17 residues in the CDR3. This CDR3 reads CASSSPSGGSPTDTQYF. The CDR3 DNA sequence: TGTGCCAGCAGCTCTCCTAGCGGGGGGAGCCCCACAGATACGCAGTATTTT.

This sequence joins TRBV11-2 and TRBJ2-2; no firm D call. This CDR3 comprises 13 residues. Trimming took off 1 base at V and 5 bases at J, with 5 bases between the two ends. Germline V gene data show CDR1 as SGHAT and CDR2 as FQNNGV. For the CDR3, the DNA is TGTGCCAGCAGCTTAGCCCAGACCGGGGAGCTGTTTTTT. Its protein product is CASSLAQTGELFF.

In its sample, this clone was seen a few times. Other DNA sequences from this sample encode an identical CDR3 as well. The chain recombines TRBV7-9 with TRBJ2-3; 7 nucleotides align to TRBD2. Trimming at V came to 1 base and at J to 1 base, leaving 2 bases not matched to a gene. The CDR3 totals 15 residues. Germline assignment: CDR1 SEHNR and CDR2 FQNEAQ (reference sequence). DNA of the CDR3: TGTGCCAGCAGCTTAGGGCTAGCGGGCACAGATACGCAGTATTTT. Encoded protein: CASSLGLAGTDTQYF. The variable domain in full, completed from reference TRBV7-9 and TRBJ2-3, reads DTGVSQNPRHKITKRGQNVTFRCDPISEHNRLYWYRQTLGQGPEFLTYFQNEAQLEKSRLLSDRFSAERPKGSFSTLEIQRTEQGDSAMYLCASSLGLAGTDTQYFGPGTRLTVL.

This clone turned up a few times. This chain connects TRBV18 to TRBJ1-5, with 8 bases aligning to TRBD1. V shed 0 bases and J 6 bases; nucleotides not matched to a gene: 4. Germline V lookup: CDR1 KGHSH, CDR2 LQKENI. The CDR3 spans 15 residues. The CDR3: CASSPPTGGSQPQHF. In nucleotides, the CDR3 is TGTGCCAGCTCACCACCAACAGGGGGAAGTCAGCCCCAGCATTTT.

The chain has TRBV7-2 and TRBJ1-4; 7 positions match TRBD1. This CDR3 comprises 12 residues. V lost 5 bases to trimming and J lost 7 bases; unmatched junction nucleotides: 1. Germline assignment: CDR1 SGHTA and CDR2 FQGNSA. In DNA, the CDR3 is TGTGCCAGCAGCAGACAGGGTGAAAAACTGTTTTTT. It specifies CASSRQGEKLFF.

This clone has only a few counts. The rearrangement joins TRBV6-6 to TRBJ1-5, with D possibly matching TRBD1 (6 bases). V dropped 5 bases and J dropped 7 bases, with 18 bases sitting between them. The germline CDR1 and CDR2 sequences are MNHNY and SVGAGI (reference sequence). The CDR3 spans 15 residues. The chain's CDR3 is CASSPLYRDGQPQHF. In DNA form, the CDR3 reads TGTGCCAGCAGTCCCCTTTACAGGGATGGCCAGCCCCAGCATTTT.

This clone was counted only a few times. This chain connects TRBV7-2 to TRBJ2-6, with D uncertain. V lost 4 bases, J lost 1 base, and 8 bases lay in between. CDR3 length: 15 residues. Germline CDR1 SGHTA, CDR2 FQGNSA. The DNA for the CDR3 is TGTGCCAGCAGCTCGGACGGTTCTGGGGCCAACGTCCTGACTTTC. It encodes CASSSDGSGANVLTF.

The rearrangement joins TRBV5-4 to TRBJ1-1; D uncertain. This CDR3 contains 12 residues. V lost 4 bases and J 8 bases, leaving 12 bases between the germline ends. Germline V lookup: CDR1 SGHNT, CDR2 YYREEE (reference sequence). The CDR3 loop is CASSISPTEAFF. The CDR3 coding sequence is TGTGCCAGCAGCATAAGTCCCACCGAAGCTTTCTTT. Together with reference TRBV5-4 and TRBJ1-1, the CDR3 gives the full variable domain: ETGVTQSPTHLIKTRGQQVTLRCSSQSGHNTVSWYQQALGQGPQFIFQYYREEENGRGNFPPRFSGLQFPNYSSELNVNALELDDSALYLCASSISPTEAFFGQGTRLTVV.